These 2 T cell receptor beta chains originate from one sample sequenced in a study of Ad26.COV2.S vaccination and SARS-CoV-2 variants. Noted treatment: about 20 received Ad26.COV2.S at low or high dose, single or two shots; 5 received placebo; per-sample allocation not given. Sampling was performed 63 days after the first vaccine or placebo injection. Clones were read by immunoSEQ multiplex PCR, and TCRdb kept only the in-frame ones, dropping some. The sample yields over 200,000 clones, approximately 88% seen once. The sequencing here drew on peripheral blood, taken in a trial of Ad26.COV2.S vaccine versus placebo. Receptors were obtained from a person between 18 and 60 years old who received the Ad26.COV2.S COVID-19 vaccine or a placebo.

V and J are TRBV6-2 or TRBV6-3 and TRBJ2-1, with unresolved D. V was shortened by 4 bases and J by 2 bases, with 9 bases between the two germline ends. The germline gives CDR1 MNHEY, CDR2 SVGEGT. The CDR3 contains 14 residues. CDR3 region: CASSFDPAYNEQFF. Written as DNA, the CDR3 is TGTGCCAGCAGTTTTGACCCTGCCTACAATGAGCAGTTCTTC.

The gene calls are TRBV5-1 and TRBJ2-1; 10 bases map to TRBD1. The CDR3 runs 15 residues. The V segment lost 0 bases and the J segment 8 bases; nucleotides outside the gene matches: 5. CDR1 and CDR2 (germline): SGHRS, YFSETQ. The CDR3 DNA reads as TGCGCCAGCAGCTTGGTGGGACAGGGGCTTGATGAGCAGTTCTTC. This codes for CASSLVGQGLDEQFF. The full variable domain, its missing parts supplied by reference TRBV5-1 and TRBJ2-1, is KAGVTQTPRYLIKTRGQQVTLSCSPISGHRSVSWYQQTPGQGLQFLFEYFSETQRNKGNFPGRFSGRQFSNSRSEMNVSTLELGDSALYLCASSLVGQGLDEQFFGPGTRLTVL.